This entry describes one T cell receptor (beta chain). Repertoires were generated with immunoSEQ multiplex PCR, while TCRdb's copy carries only in-frame clones and drops some. Of 150,000 or so clones listed, roughly 90% are singletons. This entry comes from a study of T cell responses to AZD1222 COVID-19 vaccine. The clonotype comes from an adult who received the AZD1222 COVID-19 vaccine. Sequencing used peripheral blood, obtained 28 days after the second AZD1222 dose.

The CDR3 sequence: CASSRRGASYNEQFF. DNA of the CDR3: TGTGCCAGCAGCCGGAGGGGGGCGTCCTACAATGAGCAGTTCTTC. The rearrangement uses TRBV11-2 and TRBJ2-1; perhaps D is TRBD1 or TRBD2 (6 bases each). The CDR3 is 15 amino acids. Germline V gives CDR1 SGHAT, CDR2 FQNNGV. The V and J ends lost 5 bases and 1 base respectively, with 12 bases between them. Full variable domain (outside the CDR3, taken from reference TRBV11-2 and TRBJ2-1): EAGVAQSPRYKIIEKRQSVAFWCNPISGHATLYWYQQILGQGPKLLIQFQNNGVVDDSQLPKDRFSAERLKGVDSTLKIQPAKLEDSAVYLCASSRRGASYNEQFFGPGTRLTVL.